Below, one T cell receptor beta chain is given with its context. The target antigen is unknown. Other DNA sequences from this sample encode an identical CDR3 as well. This record belongs to a study of shared clonotypes between healthy human individuals. Background on the study: CD8 memory received one plate per donor, CD8 naive two, CD4 memory three and CD4 naive three. Study results and caveats: Unshared clonotypes carried lower generation probabilities than those common to all four donors. Since donors were few, the genetic and exposure-history diversity represented was limited.

Germline CDR1 and CDR2: SGHTA and FQGTGA. The CDR3 has 16 amino acids. The junction had 2 bases not matched to a gene; V was cut back by 3 bases and J by 2 bases. At the deep level, the assay was run. Sequenced by immunoSEQ multiplex PCR; TCRdb stores in-frame clones only, minus some. The sample shows roughly 2,300,000 clones, 80% to 95% of them seen only once. The chain uses TRBV7-3 and TRBJ2-3, with 13 bases that match TRBD2. Material for sequencing was naive CD4+ T cells from PBMCs. The sample's subset: CD45RA+ positively selected. The origin of this receptor is a man younger than 35 in good health. Some clones in this sample may be carry-over from other donors' samples. DNA for the CDR3: TGTGCCAGCAGCTTGGGACTAGCGGGACCCACAGATACGCAGTATTTT. This encodes CASSLGLAGPTDTQYF.